The present entry profiles one TCR beta chain with its context. These data are taken from a study of blood T cell repertoires in COVID-19. About the research overall: Samples representing acute and convalescent COVID-19 were sourced from the United States, Italy and Spain. From T cells, B-cell-depleted T cells, or PBMCs came the material, which was cDNA or gDNA.

Authors' methods: Reference gene primers were amplified, and this amplification served to estimate nucleated cell counts. Clones were read by immunoSEQ multiplex PCR, and TCRdb kept only the in-frame ones, dropping some. Clone size and the V and J calls come from that table; the DNA yielded D and trimming. The repertoire holds 95,000 or so clones, with around 87% as singletons. V was pared by 0 bases and J by 5 bases, with 7 bases of the junction left unmatched. The CDR3 consists of 15 residues. Germline values: CDR1 SGDLS, CDR2 YYNGEE. The rearrangement links TRBV9 to TRBJ2-5; 7 positions match TRBD2. This receptor was identified in a human donor in a cohort sampled during active COVID-19. Input material: peripheral blood. The CDR3 region is CASSVGLRGGETQYF. As DNA, the CDR3 is TGTGCCAGCAGCGTAGGGTTAAGGGGAGGGGAGACCCAGTACTTC.